Presented here are 3 T cell receptor beta chains from one specimen sequenced in a study of T cells in Graves' hyperthyroidism and ophthalmopathy. Using RNA transcripts as the source, TCR beta CDR3 regions were amplified. The TCR CDR3 was amplified in a first-round RT-PCR using the HTBI primer set. TCRdb ran MiXCR on the multiplex PCR reads and lists one entry per CDR3 protein. The table lists about 200,000 distinct CDR3 sequences, roughly a sixth of them singletons. Sequencing was done on a sample of blood. The receptors stem from a woman aged 45 to 65 with Graves' hyperthyroidism.

At least ten counts were recorded for this clonotype. The chain recombines TRBV12-3 or TRBV12-4 with TRBJ1-4; D remains unclear. The CDR3 covers 15 residues. Trimming cost V 1 base and J 8 bases, with 14 bases left between them. CDR3 bases: TGTGCCAGCAGTTTAGAGAAAAGGATGGGGGAAAAACTGTTTTTT. Encoded protein: CASSLEKRMGEKLFF.

V and J are TRBV7-9 and TRBJ1-1; perhaps TRBD1 as D (5 bases). Trimming took 7 bases from V and 1 from J, leaving 16 bases between them. Germline V CDR1 and CDR2: SEHNR, FQNEAQ (reference sequence). The CDR3 length is 15 residues. The CDR3 region is CASTLLGGPNTEAFF. CDR3 sequence (DNA): TGTGCCAGCACCCTACTCGGGGGACCGAACACTGAAGCTTTCTTT.

In its sample, this clonotype was seen many times. V usage is TRBV12-3 or TRBV12-4 and J usage is TRBJ1-1; the D is unclear. The CDR3 runs 14 residues. Trimming cost V 4 bases and J 0 bases, with 9 bases left between them. The CDR3 is CASSSSTLNTEAFF. Written as DNA, the CDR3 is TGTGCCAGCAGTTCGTCGACTTTGAACACTGAAGCTTTCTTT.